These T cell receptor beta chains were read from a single sample in a study of graft-versus-host responses after intestinal transplantation. Their antigens are not known. Sequenced by immunoSEQ multiplex PCR; TCRdb stores in-frame clones only, minus some. The table has more than 100,000 clones, approximately 93% seen once; the top ten hold roughly 1%. The starting material was unstimulated CD8+ T cells sorted from spleen or lymph node cells, obtained before intestinal transplant. These receptors were collected from a human donor who received an intestinal transplant. CDR3s include the opening cysteine and the closing phenylalanine or tryptophan. Each record gives: J gene, V gene, D gene, clone size, CDR3 DNA, CDR3 protein. A D gene is named only where the DNA matches it firmly. Part of the rows lack a size; the others show once, few, many or a class for expanded clones.

>TRBJ1-1|TRBV27|NA|NA
TGTGCCAGCAGTTTGGTAGGGGGGAACACTGAAGCTTTCTTT
CASSLVGGNTEAFF
>TRBJ2-1|TRBV19|TRBD1|NA
TGTGCCAGTAGAGTGACAGGGGGCTTCAATGAGCAGTTCTTC
CASRVTGGFNEQFF
>TRBJ2-1|TRBV6-5|NA|NA
TGTGCCAGCAGTTACCTCATGGGACAACTTTACAATGAGCAGTTCTTC
CASSYLMGQLYNEQFF
>TRBJ1-1|TRBV28|NA|NA
TGTGCCAGCAGTTACAAACCGCCCGGGTACGAGGACACTGAAGCTTTCTTT
CASSYKPPGYEDTEAFF
>TRBJ2-7|TRBV12-5|NA|NA
TGTGCTAGTGGTTCGTCAGGGGAAAACGAGCAGTACTTC
CASGSSGENEQYF
>TRBJ2-7|TRBV10-3|NA|NA
TGTGCCATCAGTGAGTCGGGAAGCGGGGAGCAGTACTTC
CAISESGSGEQYF
>TRBJ2-3|TRBV27|NA|NA
TGTGCCACCGCTAGCACAGATACGCAGTATTTT
CATASTDTQYF
>TRBJ2-7|TRBV2|TRBD2|NA
TGTGCCAGCAGTGAATGGAGGACTAGCGGGGTTACCTACGAGCAGTACTTC
CASSEWRTSGVTYEQYF
>TRBJ2-7|TRBV10-3|TRBD1|NA
TGTGCCATCAGTGAGAGTACCGGGACAGGGGCCTACGAGCAGTACTTC
CAISESTGTGAYEQYF
>TRBJ1-1|TRBV4-1|NA|NA
TGCGCCAGCAGCCAAGGACCCCTTAAAGGCTTAGGGAACACTGAAGCTTTCTTT
CASSQGPLKGLGNTEAFF
>TRBJ2-1|TRBV5-1|NA|NA
TGCGCCAGCAGCTTGGACTTAAGCTCCTACAATGAGCAGTTCTTC
CASSLDLSSYNEQFF
>TRBJ1-2|TRBV7-6|NA|NA
TGTGCCAGCAGCTTAGATGGGGGGGCGGGCTACACCTTC
CASSLDGGAGYTF
>TRBJ2-3|TRBV29-1|TRBD2|NA
TGCAGCGTGGGCCGGGACTACCGACCTACCCGGGAAGATACGCAGTATTTT
CSVGRDYRPTREDTQYF
>TRBJ1-6|TRBV6-5|NA|NA
TGTGCCAGCAGTTACTGGGTTGAGGGGGGTAATTCACCCCTCCACTTT
CASSYWVEGGNSPLHF
>TRBJ1-5|TRBV4-1|NA|NA
TGCGCCAGCAGCCAATTACGCGGGCAGGGACAGCCCCAGCATTTT
CASSQLRGQGQPQHF
>TRBJ2-7|TRBV7-2|NA|NA
TGTGCCAGCAGCCCAGGGGGGTACGAGCAGTACTTC
CASSPGGYEQYF
>TRBJ1-5|TRBV4-1|NA|NA
TGCGCCAGCAGCCACCCCCCGCTTGGGCGTTATCAGCCCCAGCATTTT
CASSHPPLGRYQPQHF
>TRBJ1-1|TRBV7-9|NA|NA
TGTGCCAGCAGCGCACGGGAGGGAGGCACTGAAGCTTTCTTT
CASSAREGGTEAFF
>TRBJ2-1|TRBV6-5|NA|NA
TGTGCCAGCAGTTACTCCGATGGGGGTGAGCAGTTCTTC
CASSYSDGGEQFF
>TRBJ2-5|TRBV2|TRBD1|NA
TGTGCCAGCAGTACCATCCGGGACAGGGGGCGGGAGACCCAGTACTTC
CASSTIRDRGRETQYF
>TRBJ2-7|TRBV30|TRBD2|NA
TGTGCCTGGAGCCAAACCCGTACTAGCGGGGGGCCCGACTTC
CAWSQTRTSGGPDF
>TRBJ1-1|TRBV9|TRBD1|NA
TGTGCCAGCAGCGAGGACAGGGGAGTGAACACTGAAGCTTTCTTT
CASSEDRGVNTEAFF
>TRBJ2-2|TRBV5-1|NA|NA
TGCGCCAGCAGCTTTCGGGCCGGGGAGCTGTTTTTT
CASSFRAGELFF
>TRBJ1-2|TRBV7-6|NA|NA
TGTGCCAGCAGCCTCGCCGGGACATCAGACCCATATGGCTACACCTTC
CASSLAGTSDPYGYTF
>TRBJ2-5|TRBV9|TRBD2|NA
TGTGCCAGCAGCGTAGCGGGGGGGTATCAAGAGACCCAGTACTTC
CASSVAGGYQETQYF
>TRBJ2-5|TRBV5-6|NA|NA
TGTGCCAGCAGCACGGCAGGGGACCAAGAGACCCAGTACTTC
CASSTAGDQETQYF
>TRBJ1-2|TRBV5-1|NA|once
TGCGCCAGCAGTTTTTCCTCCGGGAACTATGGCTACACCTTC
CASSFSSGNYGYTF
>TRBJ2-2|TRBV11-2|TRBD2|NA
TGTGCCAGCAGCTTCAGGCGGGGGGGGAACACCGGGGAGCTGTTTTTT
CASSFRRGGNTGELFF
>TRBJ1-2|TRBV11-2|NA|NA
TGTGCCAGCAGCTTAGGGAAATCGACCTTCGGGGTTGGCTACACCTTC
CASSLGKSTFGVGYTF
>TRBJ1-4|TRBV7-9|NA|few
TGTGCCAGCAGCAAACAGGGACCGGATGAACTGTTTTTT
CASSKQGPDELFF
>TRBJ1-1|TRBV27|NA|NA
TGTGCCAGCAGTTTATTGGGACGGTTGAACACTGAAGCTTTCTTT
CASSLLGRLNTEAFF
>TRBJ2-7|TRBV6-5|TRBD1|NA
TGTGCCAGCAGTCACAGGGACAGCCTCTACGAGCAGTACTTC
CASSHRDSLYEQYF
>TRBJ1-1|TRBV11-1|NA|NA
TGTGCCAGCAGCTTAAAGGGTTCTGTCTGGCCAGAAGCTTTCTTT
CASSLKGSVWPEAFF
>TRBJ2-3|TRBV15|TRBD1|NA
TGTGCCACCAGCGGGACGACAGGGGCTGGCACAGATACGCAGTATTTT
CATSGTTGAGTDTQYF
>TRBJ1-2|TRBV19|NA|NA
TGTGCCAGTATCGGGACAATCGAGGGAGGGGTGTTAAATGGCTACACCTTC
CASIGTIEGGVLNGYTF
>TRBJ1-4|TRBV2|NA|NA
TGTGCCAGCAGTTTACCTCTTATGGCTAATGAAAAACTGTTTTTT
CASSLPLMANEKLFF
>TRBJ1-1|TRBV2|NA|NA
TGTGCCAGCAGTGATGAAAGTGGGGTTTGGATCATGAACACTGAAGCTTTCTTT
CASSDESGVWIMNTEAFF
>TRBJ2-7|TRBV11-2|TRBD2|once
TGTGCCAGCAGTGGGGGGGGGATTAGCTCCTACGAGCAGTACTTC
CASSGGGISSYEQYF
>TRBJ2-2|TRBV6-1|NA|NA
TGTGCCAGCAGTGAAGAGTTTAGCCTCACCACCGGGGAGCTGTTTTTT
CASSEEFSLTTGELFF
>TRBJ2-3|TRBV19|NA|NA
TGTGCCAGTTACACTGCAGATACGCAGTATTTT
CASYTADTQYF
>TRBJ2-1|TRBV5-1|NA|NA
TGCGCCAGCAGCTTGTATGGGGGCAATGAGCAGTTCTTC
CASSLYGGNEQFF
>TRBJ1-2|TRBV6-5|NA|NA
TGTGCCAGCAGTTACTCGATCGGGGGCAATGGCTACACCTTC
CASSYSIGGNGYTF
>TRBJ1-5|TRBV19|TRBD1|NA
TGTGCCAGTAGTATCCGGGACAGATACCTTCCAAATCAGCCCCAGCATTTT
CASSIRDRYLPNQPQHF
>TRBJ2-5|TRBV18|NA|NA
TGTGCCAGCTCACCACCCGGACTACCAGAGACCCAGTACTTC
CASSPPGLPETQYF
>TRBJ2-2|TRBV6-5|NA|NA
TGTGCCAGCAGCTCGACTGCAGGGGAGCTGTTTTTT
CASSSTAGELFF
>TRBJ1-1|TRBV18|NA|NA
TGTGCCAGCTCAGAGGGGAACACTGAAGCTTTCTTT
CASSEGNTEAFF
>TRBJ2-1|TRBV27|TRBD2|NA
TGTGCCAGCAGTTTATGGAGCGGGGGGGCTTACAATGAGCAGTTCTTC
CASSLWSGGAYNEQFF